The 14 T cell receptor beta chains below come from one sample, sequenced in a study of cytomegalovirus exposure and HLA in healthy donors. With 60 Vbeta and 13 Jbeta primers, the PCR was carried out. The table came from immunoSEQ multiplex PCR; TCRdb's copy has only in-frame clones and leaves some out. The table shows about 130,000 clones, with 65% to 90% occurring only once. The specimen was PBMCs. The receptors come from a girl aged 2 to 10 in good health and CMV-seronegative.

V usage is TRBV4-2 and J usage is TRBJ1-1; 7 bases map to TRBD1. This CDR3 is built from 14 residues. Looked up from germline, CDR1 is LGHNA and CDR2 is YNFKEQ. Trimming at V came to 4 bases and at J to 6 bases, leaving 8 bases not matched to a gene. CDR3 sequence: CASSPGDRDAEAFF. In nucleotides, the CDR3 is TGTGCCAGCAGCCCGGGAGACAGGGACGCTGAAGCTTTCTTT.

This chain connects TRBV27 to TRBJ2-2; TRBD1 matches at 10 bases. The CDR3 runs 15 residues. J lost 5 bases, V lost 3 bases, and 3 bases had no gene match. CDR1 is MNHEY, CDR2 SMNVEV, per germline (reference sequence). CDR3 protein: CASSFGTGETGELFF. For the CDR3, the DNA is TGTGCCAGCAGTTTTGGGACAGGGGAGACCGGGGAGCTGTTTTTT.

This clone was recorded once. The rearrangement links TRBV7-2 to TRBJ2-1; D is undetermined. Per germline, CDR1 SGHTA and CDR2 FQGNSA. This CDR3 has 11 amino acids. With 8 bases removed from V and 8 bases from J, the gap between germline ends came to 10 bases. The CDR3 DNA sequence: TGTGCCAGCCGCGGAAACTATGAGCAGTTCTTC. This gives the protein CASRGNYEQFF.

The chain links TRBV28 to TRBJ1-1; weak D call: TRBD1 (6 bases). V was shortened by 1 base and J by 8 bases, with 17 bases between the two germline ends. CDR1 MDHEN and CDR2 SYDVKM come from the germline V gene. The CDR3 spans 15 residues. CDR3 amino acids: CASSLSPPQGTEAFF. The CDR3 DNA sequence: TGTGCCAGCAGTTTATCCCCTCCACAGGGTACGGAAGCTTTCTTT.

This chain uses TRBV5-8 with TRBJ1-2; TRBD1 matches at 12 bases. Germline lookup yields CDR1 SGHTS and CDR2 YDEGEE. CDR3 length: 16 residues. The V segment lost 3 bases and the J segment 6 bases; nucleotides outside the gene matches: 9. The CDR3, as DNA: TGTGCCAGCAGCTCGGGACAGGGGGCTTGGGTGAATGGCTACACCTTC. Amino acid sequence: CASSSGQGAWVNGYTF.

The chain recombines TRBV15 with TRBJ2-1; possible D gene TRBD2, 6 bases. The germline V gene has CDR1 LNHNV and CDR2 YYDKDF (reference sequence). Trimming stripped 4 bases from V and 10 bases from J, with 11 bases between. The CDR3 extends over 12 amino acids. The CDR3 region is CATSTGRLEQFF. CDR3 DNA: TGTGCCACCAGCACAGGGAGGTTAGAGCAGTTCTTC. Drawing the rest from reference TRBV15 and TRBJ2-1, the complete variable domain is DAMVIQNPRYQVTQFGKPVTLSCSQTLNHNVMYWYQQKSSQAPKLLFHYYDKDFNNEADTPDNFQSRRPNTSFCFLDIRSPGLGDTAMYLCATSTGRLEQFFGPGTRLTVL.

This sequence joins TRBV30 and TRBJ2-7; 7 bases are shared with TRBD2. Trimming removed 5 bases from V and 4 bases from J; junction bases left unmatched: 11. The CDR3 has 14 amino acids. Germline values: CDR1 GTSNPN, CDR2 SVGIG (reference sequence). CDR3 nucleotides: TGTGCCTGGGCCAGGAGTCTAGCGGATTACGAGCAGTACTTC. The encoded protein is CAWARSLADYEQYF.

V is TRBV7-2 and J is TRBJ2-5; D not resolved. Germline lookup yields CDR1 SGHTA and CDR2 FQGNSA. This CDR3 is 13 amino acids long. V was shortened by 5 bases and J by 1 base, with 8 bases between the two germline ends. The CDR3 reads CASSRPSQETQYF. The CDR3 nucleotides are TGTGCCAGCAGCCGACCTAGCCAAGAGACCCAGTACTTC.

The chain combines TRBV5-1 with TRBJ2-7, with TRBD2 identical over 11 bases. Germline-derived CDR1 and CDR2 are SGHRS and YFSETQ. The CDR3 has 16 residues. V gave up 4 bases and J gave up 6 bases; unmatched junction bases: 12. The CDR3 is CASSRLAGNRALEQYF. The CDR3 DNA reads as TGCGCCAGCAGCCGACTAGCGGGAAACAGGGCTCTCGAGCAGTACTTC.

This chain uses TRBV6-1 with TRBJ1-1; TRBD1 matches 7 bases. V was clipped by 3 bases and J by 1 base; unmatched bases: 5. Germline CDR1 reads MNHNS; CDR2 reads SASEGT. The CDR3 sequence is 15 residues long. The CDR3 is CASSDIRGANTEAFF. CDR3 DNA: TGTGCCAGCAGTGACATCAGGGGGGCGAACACTGAAGCTTTCTTT.

The chain recombines TRBV6-5 with TRBJ1-2; possibly TRBD1 for D (5 bases). This CDR3 is built from 14 residues. Germline lookup yields CDR1 MNHEY and CDR2 SVGAGI. Trimming shortened V by 9 bases and J by 3 bases, and 17 bases separated the two germline ends. CDR3 coding DNA: TGTGCCAGTCGAAGGGCAGGGAGGGACTATGGCTACACCTTC. Protein sequence: CASRRAGRDYGYTF.

This rearrangement joins TRBV12-5 to TRBJ2-5; 13 positions match TRBD2. Germline V CDR1 and CDR2: LGHNT, FRNRAP. There are 16 residues in the CDR3. The ends lost 5 bases at V and 0 bases at J; junction bases unmatched: 3. As DNA, the CDR3 is TGTGCTAGTGGTCACGGACTAGCGGGGGACCAAGAGACCCAGTACTTC. It is translated as CASGHGLAGDQETQYF.

In this sample, this clone turned up once. V usage is TRBV27 and J usage is TRBJ2-3; the match to TRBD2 covers 8 bases. The ends lost 3 bases at V and 4 bases at J; junction bases unmatched: 3. CDR3 length: 14 residues. Germline CDR1 reads MNHEY; CDR2 reads SMNVEV (reference sequence). CDR3 region: CASSLTSAPDTQYF. The CDR3 region has the DNA TGTGCCAGCAGTTTGACTAGCGCCCCAGATACGCAGTATTTT.

Comments on this clone: One end of the junction fails to match germline, which may point to a read error. The chain joins TRBV6-1 to TRBJ1-2, with D unclear. CDR1 and CDR2 from the germline V gene are MNHNS and SASEGT. This CDR3 region has 10 residues. The CDR3 is CASSDYVDCF. CDR3 DNA: TGTGCCAGCAGTGATTACGTCGACTGCTTC.